A selection of T cell receptor beta chains follows, all from one sample in a study of Ad26.COV2.S vaccination and SARS-CoV-2 variants. Method: immunoSEQ multiplex PCR; TCRdb's copy keeps in-frame clones and lacks some. The data contain 350,000 to 500,000 clones, around 87% of them singletons. Sequences were derived from peripheral blood, sampled in a trial of Ad26.COV2.S vaccine versus placebo. The origin of the receptors is a person between 18 and 60 years old who received the Ad26.COV2.S COVID-19 vaccine or a placebo. The CDR3 runs from the conserved cysteine through the conserved F or W. The D gene is left open where the match is weak. Clone size appears in some rows only: once, few, many, or a class for an expanded clone.

CDR3nt: TGTGCCAGCACTACTAGAGGGGGGGGCGAAGAGACCCAGTACTTC; CDR3aa: CASTTRGGGEETQYF; j_gene: TRBJ2-5; v_gene: TRBV7-2; d_gene: NA; abundance: NA
CDR3nt: TGTGCCAGCAGCCAGGGACAGGGGAATCAGCCCCAGCATTTT; CDR3aa: CASSQGQGNQPQHF; j_gene: TRBJ1-5; v_gene: TRBV6-5; d_gene: TRBD1; abundance: few
CDR3nt: TGTGCCAGCAGCTTTAGCGGGTCGGGGGATACGCAGTATTTT; CDR3aa: CASSFSGSGDTQYF; j_gene: TRBJ2-3; v_gene: TRBV5-8; d_gene: TRBD2; abundance: NA
CDR3nt: TGCGCCAGCAGCTTGGATGGGGGTGCGGATTCACCCCTCCACTTT; CDR3aa: CASSLDGGADSPLHF; j_gene: TRBJ1-6; v_gene: TRBV5-1; d_gene: NA; abundance: NA
CDR3nt: TGTGCCAGCTCCCGCGGGGTCTACGAGCAGTACTTC; CDR3aa: CASSRGVYEQYF; j_gene: TRBJ2-7; v_gene: TRBV3-1/TRBV3-2; d_gene: NA; abundance: NA
CDR3nt: TGCAGCGTTGAGGCACAGGGAATAAGGGACACCGGGGAGCTGTTTTTT; CDR3aa: CSVEAQGIRDTGELFF; j_gene: TRBJ2-2; v_gene: TRBV29-1; d_gene: NA; abundance: NA
CDR3nt: TGTGCCAGCAGTGGAGGACAGGGGTCGGCCGGGGAGCTGTTTTTT; CDR3aa: CASSGGQGSAGELFF; j_gene: TRBJ2-2; v_gene: TRBV28; d_gene: TRBD1; abundance: NA
CDR3nt: TGTGCCACCCTGTTTATTCAGGGGGGGATCTACGAGCAGTACTTC; CDR3aa: CATLFIQGGIYEQYF; j_gene: TRBJ2-7; v_gene: TRBV28; d_gene: NA; abundance: NA
CDR3nt: TGTGCCAGCTCACCAGGACAGCCCTACGAGCAGTACTTC; CDR3aa: CASSPGQPYEQYF; j_gene: TRBJ2-7; v_gene: TRBV18; d_gene: NA; abundance: NA
CDR3nt: TGCGCCAGCAGACAAACCGGGACTAGCGGGGGGGCAACGACCGGGGAGCTGTTTTTT; CDR3aa: CASRQTGTSGGATTGELFF; j_gene: TRBJ2-2; v_gene: TRBV10-2; d_gene: TRBD2; abundance: NA
CDR3nt: TGTGCCAGCAAGGCGAGCGGGGGGGCCCGGAGCACAGATACGCAGTATTTT; CDR3aa: CASKASGGARSTDTQYF; j_gene: TRBJ2-3; v_gene: TRBV2; d_gene: TRBD2; abundance: NA
CDR3nt: TGTGCCAGCAGCGCTGAAGGGAGCTCCTATAATTCACCCCTCCACTTT; CDR3aa: CASSAEGSSYNSPLHF; j_gene: TRBJ1-6; v_gene: TRBV5-5; d_gene: NA; abundance: few
CDR3nt: TGTGCCAGCAGCTTAGGGACAGGGAAGATTCCTGGTGAAAAACTGTTTTTT; CDR3aa: CASSLGTGKIPGEKLFF; j_gene: TRBJ1-4; v_gene: TRBV13; d_gene: TRBD1; abundance: NA
CDR3nt: TGTGCCAGCAGCCAAGAGCGCCCGGGATCCTACAATGAGCAGTTCTTC; CDR3aa: CASSQERPGSYNEQFF; j_gene: TRBJ2-1; v_gene: TRBV14; d_gene: NA; abundance: NA
CDR3nt: TGTGCCAGCAGCGTAAGGGACATCGGTGACACCGGGGAGCTGTTTTTT; CDR3aa: CASSVRDIGDTGELFF; j_gene: TRBJ2-2; v_gene: TRBV9; d_gene: NA; abundance: NA
CDR3nt: TGCGCCAGCAGCTTACGGGTAGGCACAGATACGCAGTATTTT; CDR3aa: CASSLRVGTDTQYF; j_gene: TRBJ2-3; v_gene: TRBV5-1; d_gene: NA; abundance: NA
CDR3nt: TGTGCCAGCAGCGCGGCTGGGACAGTTTACAATGAGCAGTTCTTC; CDR3aa: CASSAAGTVYNEQFF; j_gene: TRBJ2-1; v_gene: TRBV9; d_gene: TRBD1; abundance: NA
CDR3nt: TGTGCCAGCAGCCCCCGCGGGGATGGTGAAGCTTTCTTT; CDR3aa: CASSPRGDGEAFF; j_gene: TRBJ1-1; v_gene: TRBV7-9; d_gene: NA; abundance: NA
CDR3nt: TGTGCCAGCAGCTATGGGATTGGTAGGTTGGGTACCACCTACGAGCAGTACTTC; CDR3aa: CASSYGIGRLGTTYEQYF; j_gene: TRBJ2-7; v_gene: TRBV7-9; d_gene: NA; abundance: NA
CDR3nt: TGTGCCAGCAGCTTAGTCGGCCATAGCCAAGAGACCCAGTACTTC; CDR3aa: CASSLVGHSQETQYF; j_gene: TRBJ2-5; v_gene: TRBV7-2; d_gene: NA; abundance: NA
CDR3nt: TGCGCCAGCAGTCAAGGCGAGGTGGGCAATCAGCCCCAGCATTTT; CDR3aa: CASSQGEVGNQPQHF; j_gene: TRBJ1-5; v_gene: TRBV23-1; d_gene: NA; abundance: NA
CDR3nt: TGTGCCAGCAGTGATGGCCAGTACGTAACCGGGGAGCTGTTTTTT; CDR3aa: CASSDGQYVTGELFF; j_gene: TRBJ2-2; v_gene: TRBV2; d_gene: NA; abundance: NA